This entry concerns a single T cell receptor (beta chain). This entry belongs to a study of blood T cell repertoires in COVID-19. Turning to the study itself: Spain, Italy and the United States supplied samples that represented acute and convalescent COVID-19. T cells, B-cell-depleted T cells, or PBMCs provided the cDNA or gDNA that served as material.

In the authors' methods: Amplification from reference gene primers served as the basis for estimated nucleated cell counts. The assay was immunoSEQ multiplex PCR, and TCRdb's table has in-frame clones only and misses some. V and J calls and clone size follow that table, whereas D and trimming were derived from the DNA. Among about 350,000 clones, 87% were seen once, and the ten largest hold over 6%. The Seattle patients, enrolled during active infection, were followed longitudinally. Germline trimming cut 2 bases from V and 3 bases from J; bases unmatched to any gene: 4. CDR3 length: 16 residues. Germline CDR1 MNHNY, CDR2 SVGAGI (reference sequence).

What was sequenced was peripheral blood. This receptor was identified in a woman between 45 and 65 years old with COVID-19, enrolled during active disease. The rearrangement uses TRBV6-6 and TRBJ2-6; 7 nucleotides match TRBD1. This CDR3 reads CASSYGTGVGANVLTF. The CDR3 coding sequence is TGTGCCAGCAGTTACGGCACAGGGGTTGGGGCCAACGTCCTGACTTTC.